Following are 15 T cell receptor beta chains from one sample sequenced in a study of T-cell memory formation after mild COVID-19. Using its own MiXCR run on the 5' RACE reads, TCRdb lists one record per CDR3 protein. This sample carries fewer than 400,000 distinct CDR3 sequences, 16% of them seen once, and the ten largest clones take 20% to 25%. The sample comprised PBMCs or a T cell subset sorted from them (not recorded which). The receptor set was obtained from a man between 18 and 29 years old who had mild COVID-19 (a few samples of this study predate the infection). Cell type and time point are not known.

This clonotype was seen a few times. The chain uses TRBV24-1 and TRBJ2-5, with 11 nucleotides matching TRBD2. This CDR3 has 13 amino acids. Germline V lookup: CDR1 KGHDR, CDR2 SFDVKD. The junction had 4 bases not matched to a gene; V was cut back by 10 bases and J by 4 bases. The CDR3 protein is CATTSGGGETQYF. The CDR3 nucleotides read TGTGCCACAACTAGCGGGGGAGGAGAGACCCAGTACTTC.

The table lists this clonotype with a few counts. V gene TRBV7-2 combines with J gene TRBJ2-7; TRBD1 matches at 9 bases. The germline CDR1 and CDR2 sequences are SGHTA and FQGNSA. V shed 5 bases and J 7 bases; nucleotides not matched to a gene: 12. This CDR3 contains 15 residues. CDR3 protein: CASSQPGQGVREQYF. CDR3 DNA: TGTGCCAGCAGCCAGCCGGGACAGGGAGTGAGAGAGCAGTACTTC.

In DNA, the CDR3 is TGTGCCAGCAGCGTAGGTTGGGGGACTGAAGCTTTCTTT. It yields the protein CASSVGWGTEAFF. The chain combines TRBV9 with TRBJ1-1; D possibly corresponds to TRBD1 (5 bases). The germline V gene has CDR1 SGDLS and CDR2 YYNGEE. The V end lost 0 bases, the J end lost 5 bases, and 8 bases lay between the germline ends. This CDR3 region has 13 residues. Full variable domain (outside the CDR3, taken from reference TRBV9 and TRBJ1-1): DSGVTQTPKHLITATGQRVTLRCSPRSGDLSVYWYQQSLDQGLQFLIQYYNGEERAKGNILERFSAQQFPDLHSELNLSSLELGDSALYFCASSVGWGTEAFFGQGTRLTVV.

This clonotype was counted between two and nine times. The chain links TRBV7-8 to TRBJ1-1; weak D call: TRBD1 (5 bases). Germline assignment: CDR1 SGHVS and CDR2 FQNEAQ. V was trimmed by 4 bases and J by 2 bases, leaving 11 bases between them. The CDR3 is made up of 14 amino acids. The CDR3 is CASSSTDSNTEAFF. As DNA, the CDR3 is TGTGCCAGCAGCTCCACCGACAGTAACACTGAAGCTTTCTTT.

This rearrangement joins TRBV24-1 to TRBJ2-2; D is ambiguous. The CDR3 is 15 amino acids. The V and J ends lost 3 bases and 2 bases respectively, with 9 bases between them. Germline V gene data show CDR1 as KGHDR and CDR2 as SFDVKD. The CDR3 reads CATSDHGRNTGELFF. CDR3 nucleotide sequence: TGTGCCACCAGTGATCACGGACGCAACACCGGGGAGCTGTTTTTT.

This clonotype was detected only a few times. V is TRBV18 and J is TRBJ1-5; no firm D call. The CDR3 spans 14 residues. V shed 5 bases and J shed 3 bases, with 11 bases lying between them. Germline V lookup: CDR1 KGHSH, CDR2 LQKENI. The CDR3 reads CASSSGRNNQPQHF. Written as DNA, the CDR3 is TGTGCCAGCTCATCTGGACGGAACAATCAGCCCCAGCATTTT.

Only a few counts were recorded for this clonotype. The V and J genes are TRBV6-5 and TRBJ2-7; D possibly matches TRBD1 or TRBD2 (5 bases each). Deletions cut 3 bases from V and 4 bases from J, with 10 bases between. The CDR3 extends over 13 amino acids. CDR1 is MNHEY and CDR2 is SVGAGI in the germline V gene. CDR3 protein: CASSYGGPYEQYF. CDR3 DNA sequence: TGTGCCAGCAGTTATGGGGGACCTTACGAGCAGTACTTC.

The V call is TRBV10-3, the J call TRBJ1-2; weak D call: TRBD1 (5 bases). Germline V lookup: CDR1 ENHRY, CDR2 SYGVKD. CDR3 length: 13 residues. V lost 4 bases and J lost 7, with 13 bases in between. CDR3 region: CAISVLTEGGYTF. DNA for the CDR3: TGTGCCATCAGTGTATTGACAGAAGGTGGCTACACCTTC.

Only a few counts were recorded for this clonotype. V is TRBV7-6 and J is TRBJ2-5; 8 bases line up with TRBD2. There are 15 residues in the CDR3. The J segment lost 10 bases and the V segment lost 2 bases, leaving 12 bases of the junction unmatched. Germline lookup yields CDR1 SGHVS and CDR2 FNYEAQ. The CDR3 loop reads CASSLLLAESRGQYF. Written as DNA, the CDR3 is TGTGCCAGCAGCTTATTACTAGCGGAGTCGAGGGGCCAGTACTTC.

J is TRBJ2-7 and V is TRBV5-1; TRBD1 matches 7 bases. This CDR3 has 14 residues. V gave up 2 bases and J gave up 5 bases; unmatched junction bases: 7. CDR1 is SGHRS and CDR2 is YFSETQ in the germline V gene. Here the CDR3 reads CASSFVGGGDEQYF. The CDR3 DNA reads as TGCGCCAGCAGCTTTGTAGGGGGCGGCGACGAGCAGTACTTC.

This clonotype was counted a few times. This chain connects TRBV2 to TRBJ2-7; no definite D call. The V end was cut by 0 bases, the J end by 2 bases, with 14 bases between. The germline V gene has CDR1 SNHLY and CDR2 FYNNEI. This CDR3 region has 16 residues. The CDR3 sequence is CASSEAAPGWTYEQYF. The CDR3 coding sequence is TGTGCCAGCAGTGAAGCGGCCCCCGGGTGGACCTACGAGCAGTACTTC.

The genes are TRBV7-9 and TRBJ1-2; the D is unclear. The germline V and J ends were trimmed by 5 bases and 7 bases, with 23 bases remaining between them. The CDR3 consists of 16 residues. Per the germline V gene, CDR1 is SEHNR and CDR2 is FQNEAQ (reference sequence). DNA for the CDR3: TGTGCCAGCAGCGGGCGACGTATTAGGGAATCGTTTGGCTACACCTTC. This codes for CASSGRRIRESFGYTF. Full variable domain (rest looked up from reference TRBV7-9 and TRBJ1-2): DTGVSQNPRHKITKRGQNVTFRCDPISEHNRLYWYRQTLGQGPEFLTYFQNEAQLEKSRLLSDRFSAERPKGSFSTLEIQRTEQGDSAMYLCASSGRRIRESFGYTFGSGTRLTVV.

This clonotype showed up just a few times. The CDR3 region is CASSPTDRLYGYTF. CDR3 nucleotide sequence: TGTGCCAGCAGCCCGACGGACCGGCTCTATGGCTACACCTTC. The chain carries TRBV7-9 and TRBJ1-2; no clear D gene. The CDR3 sequence is 14 residues long. Trimming stripped 5 bases from V and 4 bases from J, with 14 bases between. Germline V lookup: CDR1 SEHNR, CDR2 FQNEAQ (reference sequence). The entire variable domain, with the rest obtained from reference TRBV7-9 and TRBJ1-2, is as follows: DTGVSQNPRHKITKRGQNVTFRCDPISEHNRLYWYRQTLGQGPEFLTYFQNEAQLEKSRLLSDRFSAERPKGSFSTLEIQRTEQGDSAMYLCASSPTDRLYGYTFGSGTRLTVV.

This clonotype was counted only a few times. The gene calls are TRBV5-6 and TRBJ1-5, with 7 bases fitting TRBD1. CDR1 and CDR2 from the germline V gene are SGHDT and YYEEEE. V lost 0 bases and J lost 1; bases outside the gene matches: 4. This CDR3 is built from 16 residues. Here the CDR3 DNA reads TGTGCCAGCAGCTTGGCCGGGACAGTGAGCAATCAGCCCCAGCATTTT. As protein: CASSLAGTVSNQPQHF.

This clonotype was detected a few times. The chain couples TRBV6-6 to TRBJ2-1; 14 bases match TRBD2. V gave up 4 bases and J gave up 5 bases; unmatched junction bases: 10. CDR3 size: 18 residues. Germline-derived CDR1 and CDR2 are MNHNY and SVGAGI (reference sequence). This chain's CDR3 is CASSLSITGLAGDNEQFF. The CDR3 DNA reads TGTGCCAGCAGTTTGTCAATTACGGGACTAGCGGGGGACAATGAGCAGTTCTTC.